The rows below give T cell receptor beta chains drawn from one sample of a study of T cells after yellow fever vaccination. Via MiXCR, TCRdb re-called the 5' RACE reads, giving one row per CDR3 protein. The sample has a few hundred thousand distinct CDR3 sequences; around 16% are singletons. Sequencing used PBMCs, obtained about 5 days after the first yellow fever vaccination. These receptors all come from a man aged 18 to 29 who received the YFV17D yellow fever vaccine. Each CDR3 is given with its conserved first and last residue. The order of the fields is V gene, D gene, clone size, J gene, CDR3 DNA, CDR3 protein. The D gene is left open where the match is weak. Clone size is shown for a subset of rows, as once, few, many or a class of expanded clone.

V: TRBV2; D: -; size: -; J: TRBJ1-3; DNA: TGTGCCAGCAGGCTCACCGGGGGTTTGGCTGGAAACACCATATATTTT; CDR3: CASRLTGGLAGNTIYF
V: TRBV10-3; D: -; size: -; J: TRBJ2-7; DNA: TGTGCCATCAGTGCAGGTAGCTACGAGCAGTACTTC; CDR3: CAISAGSYEQYF
V: TRBV4-3; D: -; size: -; J: TRBJ1-2; DNA: TGCGCCAGCAGCCAAGATGAGGGAAGCTATGGCTACACCTTC; CDR3: CASSQDEGSYGYTF
V: TRBV19; D: -; size: once; J: TRBJ2-3; DNA: TGTGCCAGTAGTATATTTCCGGCAGGAGGCACAGATACGCAGTATTTT; CDR3: CASSIFPAGGTDTQYF
V: TRBV7-9; D: -; size: -; J: TRBJ2-4; DNA: TGTGCCAGCAGCGTAACAGGGCCACTGAACATTCAGTACTTC; CDR3: CASSVTGPLNIQYF
V: TRBV30; D: TRBD2; size: few; J: TRBJ2-2; DNA: TGTGCCTGGGAGCGGGGCCCGAACACCGGGGAGCTGTTTTTT; CDR3: CAWERGPNTGELFF
V: TRBV20-1; D: -; size: many; J: TRBJ2-1; DNA: TGCAGTGCTAGATCCGGGTTGGGTGAGCAGTTCTTC; CDR3: CSARSGLGEQFF
V: TRBV18; D: -; size: few; J: TRBJ1-2; DNA: TGTGCCAGCTCACCTTGGGATAACGTGGGCTATGGCTACACCTTC; CDR3: CASSPWDNVGYGYTF
V: TRBV20-1; D: TRBD1; size: -; J: TRBJ2-1; DNA: TGCAGTGCTTCACAGGGGATGGGCAATGAGCAGTTCTTC; CDR3: CSASQGMGNEQFF
V: TRBV5-1; D: -; size: -; J: TRBJ1-2; DNA: TGCGCCAGCAGCTTGGAGTCAGGGGAGATTTCTGGCTACACCTTC; CDR3: CASSLESGEISGYTF
V: TRBV30; D: -; size: few; J: TRBJ1-1; DNA: TGTGCCTCCTCACACACGAACACTGAAGCTTTCTTT; CDR3: CASSHTNTEAFF
V: TRBV7-2; D: -; size: few; J: TRBJ2-5; DNA: TGTGCCAGCAGCTACCAAGGGGGGTGGGAGACCCAGTACTTC; CDR3: CASSYQGGWETQYF
V: TRBV6-2/TRBV6-3; D: -; size: -; J: TRBJ2-2; DNA: TGTGCCAGCAGTTATATAGCAGCGGACACCGGGGAGCTGTTTTTT; CDR3: CASSYIAADTGELFF
V: TRBV6-4; D: TRBD2; size: many; J: TRBJ2-1; DNA: TGTGCCAGCAGTATCAGCGGGGGGCAATACAATGAGCAGTTCTTC; CDR3: CASSISGGQYNEQFF
V: TRBV7-2; D: -; size: -; J: TRBJ1-2; DNA: TGTGCCAGCAGCTTACTCTCGGGGGGCCTCTATGGCTACACCTTC; CDR3: CASSLLSGGLYGYTF
V: TRBV13; D: -; size: few; J: TRBJ2-2; DNA: TGTGCCACCAGATCTGGGGTCACCGGGGAGCTGTTTTTT; CDR3: CATRSGVTGELFF
V: TRBV20-1; D: -; size: few; J: TRBJ2-7; DNA: TGCAGTGCTACAAAGCCGGGGAGCTCCTACGAGCAGTACTTC; CDR3: CSATKPGSSYEQYF
V: TRBV20-1; D: TRBD1; size: many; J: TRBJ1-3; DNA: TGCAGTGCTAGCACAGGGGATAAGGACACCATATATTTT; CDR3: CSASTGDKDTIYF
V: TRBV7-3; D: -; size: once; J: TRBJ2-7; DNA: TGTGCCAGCAGCTTAGGGGCAGGCGCGTACGAGCAGTACTTC; CDR3: CASSLGAGAYEQYF
V: TRBV5-4; D: -; size: few; J: TRBJ1-4; DNA: TGTGCCAGCAGCTCCAGACAGAATGAAAAACTGTTTTTT; CDR3: CASSSRQNEKLFF
V: TRBV7-9; D: -; size: -; J: TRBJ1-6; DNA: TGTGCCAGCAGCGACCCGAGGAGGGGTGATTCACCCCTCCACTTT; CDR3: CASSDPRRGDSPLHF
V: TRBV4-1; D: TRBD1; size: -; J: TRBJ1-1; DNA: TGCGCCAGCAAGATTCGGACAGGGACAATGAACACTGAAGCTTTCTTT; CDR3: CASKIRTGTMNTEAFF
V: TRBV5-1; D: -; size: -; J: TRBJ2-5; DNA: TGCGCCAGCAGCTTGAACCCCCAGGGCCAAGAGACCCAGTACTTC; CDR3: CASSLNPQGQETQYF
V: TRBV6-2/TRBV6-3; D: -; size: few; J: TRBJ1-2; DNA: TGTGCCAGCAGTCAACGGACGGAGGTCTATGGCTACACCTTC; CDR3: CASSQRTEVYGYTF
V: TRBV25-1; D: -; size: few; J: TRBJ1-2; DNA: TGTGCCAGCAGTGAAATTCGGGGGGCGCGAGGCTACACCTTC; CDR3: CASSEIRGARGYTF
V: TRBV4-2; D: -; size: few; J: TRBJ2-3; DNA: TGTGCCAGCAGCCAAGGGACGTCTGTCCCGGATACGCAGTATTTT; CDR3: CASSQGTSVPDTQYF
V: TRBV6-1; D: TRBD2; size: many; J: TRBJ2-3; DNA: TGTGCCAGCAGGTCTTTCGGGGGGTCAGATACGCAGTATTTT; CDR3: CASRSFGGSDTQYF
V: TRBV30; D: -; size: few; J: TRBJ1-1; DNA: TGTGCCTCACGCGGGGAGTACCATTTTGAAGCTTTCTTT; CDR3: CASRGEYHFEAFF
V: TRBV11-2; D: TRBD2; size: few; J: TRBJ2-3; DNA: TGTGCCAGCAGCCCCCGGACTAGCGGGGGGCGTTGGGCAGATACGCAGTATTTT; CDR3: CASSPRTSGGRWADTQYF
V: TRBV29-1; D: TRBD2; size: few; J: TRBJ2-3; DNA: TGCAGCGTTGAATCAGGGAGGGAAGATACGCAGTATTTT; CDR3: CSVESGREDTQYF
V: TRBV6-5; D: -; size: -; J: TRBJ1-4; DNA: TGTGCCAGCAGTTACTGGGGGGCCGGGGGCAGCCTCCCGGAAAAACTGTTTTTT; CDR3: CASSYWGAGGSLPEKLFF
V: TRBV7-3; D: -; size: -; J: TRBJ2-1; DNA: TGTGCCAGCAGCCCCGGATCCCTCTCCTACAATGAGCAGTTCTTC; CDR3: CASSPGSLSYNEQFF
V: TRBV23-1; D: TRBD1; size: -; J: TRBJ2-6; DNA: TGCGCCAGCAGTCAATGTCCCGGGACAGGGCTCCCTGGGGCCAACGTCCTGACTTTC; CDR3: CASSQCPGTGLPGANVLTF
V: TRBV5-1; D: -; size: few; J: TRBJ2-1; DNA: TGCGCCAGCAGCCTAACCTCGGGGTTTCGGGGGAATGAGCAGTTCTTC; CDR3: CASSLTSGFRGNEQFF
V: TRBV15; D: -; size: -; J: TRBJ1-5; DNA: TGTGCCACCAGCAGAGATCTAAGCAATCAGCCCCAGCATTTT; CDR3: CATSRDLSNQPQHF
V: TRBV3-1; D: TRBD2; size: few; J: TRBJ2-5; DNA: TGTGCCAGCAGCTACCGGGGGGGCCATGAGACCCAGTACTTC; CDR3: CASSYRGGHETQYF
V: TRBV20-1; D: TRBD1; size: few; J: TRBJ1-1; DNA: TGCAGTGTCACGATCCGGGACAGGGAGAACACTGAAGCTTTCTTT; CDR3: CSVTIRDRENTEAFF
V: TRBV2; D: -; size: few; J: TRBJ2-5; DNA: TGTGCCAGCAGTGAGAGTAGCGAGACCCAGTACTTC; CDR3: CASSESSETQYF
V: TRBV7-2; D: -; size: few; J: TRBJ1-1; DNA: TGTGCCAGCAGCATGACACAGAACACTGAAGCTTTCTTT; CDR3: CASSMTQNTEAFF
V: TRBV5-4; D: -; size: few; J: TRBJ1-2; DNA: TGTGCCAGCAGCCACGACAGCATCCTAGCTAACTATGGCTACACCTTC; CDR3: CASSHDSILANYGYTF
V: TRBV6-1; D: TRBD1; size: -; J: TRBJ1-5; DNA: TGTGCCAGCAATACAGACAGGGGCTACAATCAGCCCCAGCATTTT; CDR3: CASNTDRGYNQPQHF
V: TRBV19; D: -; size: -; J: TRBJ2-3; DNA: TGTGCCAGTACTTGGCCCCGGGGCACAGATACGCAGTATTTT; CDR3: CASTWPRGTDTQYF
V: TRBV5-4; D: -; size: -; J: TRBJ2-1; DNA: TGTGCCAGCAGCTTGAAGAGGACGGGGAGGAGCTCCTACAATGAGCAGTTCTTC; CDR3: CASSLKRTGRSSYNEQFF
V: TRBV24-1; D: TRBD2; size: few; J: TRBJ2-1; DNA: TGTGCCACCAGTGACTGGACTAGCGGGGACAATGAGCAGTTCTTC; CDR3: CATSDWTSGDNEQFF
V: TRBV28; D: -; size: few; J: TRBJ2-5; DNA: TGTGCCAGCGCTCCCGCCGGGGGTCAAGAGACCCAGTACTTC; CDR3: CASAPAGGQETQYF
V: TRBV5-1; D: -; size: few; J: TRBJ1-6; DNA: TGCGCCAGCAGCTTGGTCGCGGAGAATTCACCCCTCCACTTT; CDR3: CASSLVAENSPLHF
V: TRBV2; D: -; size: few; J: TRBJ2-1; DNA: TGTGCCGACCGACAGTTCTCCTACAATGAGCAGTTCTTC; CDR3: CADRQFSYNEQFF
V: TRBV5-6; D: -; size: many; J: TRBJ1-1; DNA: TGTGCCAGCAGCCCTTGGCCGGCAGGGCAGACTTTCGAAGCTTTCTTT; CDR3: CASSPWPAGQTFEAFF
V: TRBV27; D: -; size: -; J: TRBJ1-2; DNA: TGTGCCAGCAGTTCCGTCCCTGTCGGCTATGGCTACACCTTC; CDR3: CASSSVPVGYGYTF
V: TRBV6-2/TRBV6-3; D: -; size: few; J: TRBJ1-1; DNA: TGTGCCAGCAGTATAAACATGAACACTGAAGCTTTCTTT; CDR3: CASSINMNTEAFF
V: TRBV5-4; D: TRBD2; size: -; J: TRBJ2-2; DNA: TGTGCCAGCAGCTCCGGACTAGCCCGCACCGGGGAGCTGTTTTTT; CDR3: CASSSGLARTGELFF
V: TRBV15; D: -; size: few; J: TRBJ2-5; DNA: TGTGCCACCAGCAGAGGCGGGGCCACCCTGGGGGAGACCCAGTACTTC; CDR3: CATSRGGATLGETQYF
V: TRBV6-5; D: -; size: -; J: TRBJ1-5; DNA: TGTGCCAGCAGTTATTTGGGGATGGAGCCCCAGCATTTT; CDR3: CASSYLGMEPQHF
V: TRBV5-1; D: -; size: few; J: TRBJ2-1; DNA: TGCGCCAGCAGCCCGGGGGGCCTCTATGAGCAGTTCTTC; CDR3: CASSPGGLYEQFF
V: TRBV7-9; D: -; size: once; J: TRBJ2-1; DNA: TGTGCCAGCAGCTTAAATAGCCTCCTGTACAATGAGCAGTTCTTC; CDR3: CASSLNSLLYNEQFF
V: TRBV6-2/TRBV6-3; D: -; size: -; J: TRBJ2-5; DNA: TGTGCCAGCAGTTCAGGGATGGAACAAGAGACCCAGTACTTC; CDR3: CASSSGMEQETQYF
V: TRBV6-4; D: -; size: few; J: TRBJ2-3; DNA: TGTGCCAGCACGATGACGAACCTAGTGGCGGTTGGTCCCTTGGGCACAGATACGCAGTATTTT; CDR3: CASTMTNLVAVGPLGTDTQYF
V: TRBV20-1; D: TRBD1; size: few; J: TRBJ1-1; DNA: TGCAGTGCCCGTACGGCCTACGGGACAGGGGAAATTGGTAACGCTGAAGCTTTCTTT; CDR3: CSARTAYGTGEIGNAEAFF
V: TRBV20-1; D: TRBD1; size: -; J: TRBJ2-1; DNA: TGCAGTGCTAGAGCCAGGGGGCGCCTCAATGAGCAGTTCTTC; CDR3: CSARARGRLNEQFF